Described below is a single T cell receptor beta chain sequence and its context. Its antigen remains unidentified. Per-base qualities were not stored, and no clone one base away is much larger. The receptor library was made with the immunoSEQ multiplex PCR assay. For most patients, genomic DNA was isolated with the Qiagen DNeasy Blood and Tissue Kit and shipped frozen to Adaptive Biotechnologies for TCR sequencing. For most patients, genomic DNA was subjected to high-throughput TCR-beta CDR3 sequencing by Adaptive Biotechnologies. In the paper's pipeline: TCR sequencing data were retrieved from Adaptive's ImmunoSEQ software for 18 patients, whereas a few other patients were processed with MiXCR and VDJtools. CD4 versus CD8 sorting errors were corrected by removing sequences found in both subsets at a frequency ratio below 5:1. CDR3 nucleotide sequences shared between donor and recipient were removed because their origin could not be assigned. To be classed as alloreactive, a clone needed at least 2-fold expansion over unstimulated cells and a minimum CFSE-low frequency of 0.002% (template counts) or 0.001% (read counts). A clone was considered mappable if detected in the sequenced pre-transplant spleen, lymph node, or MLR CFSE-low populations of the donor or recipient. The cumulative frequency of alloreactive clones was calculated as a percentage of all sequences, weighted by copy number. In TCRdb, the immuneACCESS table is reduced to in-frame sequences with V and J assigned. These tables do not hold every clone; where another copy was compared, an unresolved V gene accounts for under half, and the others remain unexplained. From that table come the V and J calls and clone size; the DNA was used to work out D and trimming. The sample yields 96,000 or so clones; about 90% were counted once. The ten largest clones add up to around 0.17% of the sample.

In light of the paper, this sample's time point label describes: cells obtained before transplantation from donor or recipient. CD3+CD4+ and CD3+CD8+ populations were FACS-sorted from unstimulated pre-transplant donor and recipient cells taken from spleen or lymph nodes. The data were taken from a study of graft-versus-host responses after intestinal transplantation (TCRdb year 2021). Turning to the overall study: Multivisceral, liver-intestinal, or isolated intestinal transplants were received by the recipients. Every recipient was given anti-thymocyte globulin induction, then maintenance tacrolimus and steroids for roughly three years. Bulk TCR-beta CDR3 sequencing was used to track graft-versus-host and host-versus-graft alloreactive T cell clones in the graft, circulation and bone marrow after intestinal transplantation. To identify alloreactive clones, pre-transplant mixed lymphocyte reaction products were sequenced and compared with unstimulated pre-transplant donor and recipient T cells. The cohort enrolled some 23 intestinal transplant recipients including one retransplant, and a few patients lacking pretransplant specimens were excluded. A peak of at least 4% donor T cells among recipient peripheral blood mononuclear cells was the definition used for donor T cell macrochimerism. Rather than being sequenced by the commercial service, samples from a few later patients were sequenced in-house on an Illumina MiSeq and processed with MiXCR. The full study reports these points: GvH clones turned up in recipient bone marrow, with some appearing earlier in ileal mucosa or blood, a pattern consistent with an intestinal mucosal origin. Early after transplant, declines in HvG clones were associated with peak levels of circulating GvH clones. The relatively low number and heterogeneity of intestinal transplant patients limited the conclusions. Patients with donor T cell macrochimerism had high GvH to HvG T cell clonal ratios in their allografts.

At the junction V is shortened by 6 bases and J by 2 bases, with 11 bases in between. The cysteine opens and the phenylalanine closes a CDR3 of 14 amino acids. The read is trimmed to its CDR3 DNA, 42 bases read in frame from base 1. The germline V gene provides CDR1 MNHNS and CDR2 SASEGT. The rearranged segments are TRBV6-1 and TRBJ1-5, and possibly TRBD1, on 6 matching bases. This specimen was unstimulated CD4+ T cells sorted from spleen or lymph node cells, taken before intestinal transplant. The receptor was derived from a human donor who received an intestinal transplant. Read as DNA, the sequence is TGTGCCAGCAGGCAGGGGTATGGCAATCAGCCCCAGCATTTT. It is translated as CASRQGYGNQPQHF.